This TCR beta chain was identified during a study of PD-L1 blockade in urothelial cancer (dated by TCRdb to the late 2010s). Study-level background: Every patient began therapy in 2014 and was given atezolizumab 1,200 mg intravenously every 3 weeks. Pretreatment tumor samples, along with matched peripheral blood collected serially before and after atezolizumab treatment, underwent TCR sequencing. Blood samples gave a median of 141,255 T cells and 83,000 or so unique TCRs, with a median clonality of roughly 0.08. About nine tenths of the roughly 29 patients were males with bladder-origin urothelial cancer, and about 65% of the roughly 30 reported a prior smoking history. Patients had an ECOG performance status of 0 or 1 and had received between 0 and 3 prior chemotherapy regimens. Progression-free survival longer than 6 months counted as durable clinical benefit, and TCR features were additionally tested against both progression-free and overall survival. Under 10 patients reached durable clinical benefit, while some 19 patients did not. Over 28 patients had pretreatment blood TCR-seq, approximately 24 had at least one posttreatment blood collection, and approximately 24 had tumor TCR-seq. In the same patients, pretreatment tumors underwent whole exome sequencing and RNA sequencing in addition to TCR sequencing. Blood samples were analyzed 3 weeks after the start of treatment (second dose) and 6 weeks after the start of treatment. The study, an exploratory multi-omic analysis, examined somatic, immune and clinical correlates of response to PD-L1 blockade with atezolizumab in urothelial cancer.

A total of 25 to 35 patients with locally advanced or metastatic urothelial carcinoma, treated at Memorial Sloan Kettering on a trial protocol, made up the cohort. Peripheral blood mononuclear cells were collected pretreatment and during treatment, at between 1 and 8 total time points per patient. The Qiagen DNeasy Blood extraction kit was used to purify genomic DNA from total PBMCs and from tumor samples. PBMCs were collected pretreatment and during treatment, and were isolated and stored as previously described. Overall study results and their limits: Greater expansion of tumor-associated TCR clones in peripheral blood 3 weeks after the start of treatment was observed in patients with durable benefit (n ≈ 24, p = 0.022). Because the sample size was small (n ≈ 29) and many exploratory analyses were performed, the results are intended to be hypothesis-generating. A pretreatment peripheral blood TCR clonality below the median was linked to improved progression-free and overall survival.

CDR3 length: 13 amino acids, cysteine to phenylalanine. Only the CDR3 part of the read is kept: 39 bases, read in frame from the first base. Sequences LNHDA (CDR1) and SQIVND (CDR2) are obtained from the germline V gene (reference sequence). Trimmed from V: 10 bases; trimmed from J: 7 bases; junction bases lacking a gene match: 9. Each PCR received spiked-in synthetic TCR analog templates so that absolute template abundance could be estimated from read counts. The immunoSEQ assay was used to amplify TCRbeta CDR3 regions from genomic DNA with bias-controlled V and J gene primers. Rearranged TCRbeta segments were sequenced at approximately 20X coverage. Per the source publication's procedure: Clustering was used to correct sequencing errors, and CDR3s were annotated against IMGT to assign V, D and J genes. Downstream analyses used only productive TCRbeta rearrangements and left out out-of-frame or stop-codon sequences. Clonality was calculated as one minus the Shannon entropy normalized by the log of the number of unique productive sequences. Fisher's exact test with Benjamini-Hochberg correction, at a threshold of adjusted p below 0.01, was used to find clones that differed between time points or between blood and tumor. TCRdb holds this immuneACCESS table with in-frame rearrangements only. Some clones are missing; in checked studies, unresolved V genes explain under half, and the rest has no known cause. V, J and clone size are those of that table, while D and trimming were read from the DNA. The sample table shows about 80,000 clones, and roughly 87% are seen once. 4.5% to 7% of the sample is taken by the ten largest.

A remark on this clone: This receptor's antigen is unknown. Per-base quality was not reported, and no clone a single base away is much larger than it.

The origin of this receptor is a woman aged 70-85 years with urothelial cancer. This specimen was PBMCs, taken around atezolizumab (anti-PD-L1) treatment. This sequence uses TRBV19 and TRBJ1-5, with 8 central nucleotides matching TRBD1. The bases read TGTGCCACCCGGGACAGGAGGGACCAGCCCCAGCATTTT. Its protein product is CATRDRRDQPQHF.